The table lists the clone carrying this T cell receptor (beta chain) with a few counts. This entry is derived from a study of blood T cell repertoires in COVID-19. Study as a whole: Some COVID-19 samples were acute and others convalescent; all came from the United States, Italy and Spain.

Sequencing used immunoSEQ multiplex PCR; TCRdb keeps in-frame clones, though not all of them. The table shows about 140,000 clones, with around 85% occurring only once. The V and J ends lost 6 bases and 3 bases respectively, with 9 bases between them. Germline assignment: CDR1 LNHDA and CDR2 SQIVND (reference sequence). This CDR3 comprises 14 residues. The sample was peripheral blood. V is TRBV19 and J is TRBJ1-6; D is perhaps TRBD1 (6 bases). The sequence came from a man aged 45-65 years with acute or convalescent COVID-19. For the CDR3, the DNA is TGTGCCAGTAGGCAACAGGGCTATAATTCACCCCTCCACTTT. Its protein product is CASRQQGYNSPLHF.